One sample yielded the 9 T cell receptor beta chains listed below, sequenced in a study of cytomegalovirus exposure and HLA in healthy donors. PCR employed 60 Vbeta and 13 Jbeta primers. The data were produced by immunoSEQ multiplex PCR, yet TCRdb's version contains in-frame clones alone and is incomplete. The data show about 170,000 clones, about 85% seen once. Sequencing was carried out using PBMCs. The receptor set was obtained from a boy aged 2 to 10 in good health and CMV-seronegative.

The chain couples TRBV28 to TRBJ2-3; tentatively, D is TRBD2 (5 bases). Germline CDR1 and CDR2: MDHEN and SYDVKM. Trimming stripped 11 bases from V and 4 bases from J, with 16 bases between. This CDR3 contains 13 residues. CDR3 in amino acids: CAGRGNKADTQYF. The CDR3 region has the DNA TGTGCCGGGAGAGGGAATAAGGCAGATACGCAGTATTTT. Based on the CDR3 plus reference TRBV28 and TRBJ2-3, the full variable domain is DVKVTQSSRYLVKRTGEKVFLECVQDMDHENMFWYRQDPGLGLRLIYFSYDVKMKEKGDIPEGYSVSREKKERFSLILESASTNQTSMYLCAGRGNKADTQYFGPGTRLTVL.

The chain joins TRBV11-2 to TRBJ2-6; TRBD1 agrees at 9 bases. V shed 3 bases, J shed 0 bases, and the junction held 9 bases outside the gene matches. CDR3 size: 19 residues. Germline V gives CDR1 SGHAT, CDR2 FQNNGV. The DNA of the CDR3 is TGTGCCAGCAGCTTTATCCGGGACAGGGAAAGCTCTGGGGCCAACGTCCTGACTTTC. It specifies CASSFIRDRESSGANVLTF.

This chain links TRBV28 with TRBJ2-7; D ambiguous. Germline lookup yields CDR1 MDHEN and CDR2 SYDVKM. Trimming took 2 bases from V and 6 from J, leaving 14 bases between them. CDR3 length: 14 residues. The CDR3 sequence is CASSLGRIGSEQYF. CDR3 sequence (DNA): TGTGCCAGCAGTTTAGGCAGGATTGGGTCCGAGCAGTACTTC.

This chain uses TRBV29-1 with TRBJ2-5, with D possibly being TRBD1 (6 bases). V dropped 1 base and J dropped 3 bases, with 9 bases sitting between them. Germline V gives CDR1 SQVTM, CDR2 ANQGSEA. The CDR3 length is 13 residues. The CDR3 nucleotides read TGCAGCGTTGAAGTGGGACACGAAGAGACCCAGTACTTC. It encodes CSVEVGHEETQYF.

The chain recombines TRBV6-1 with TRBJ1-1; D is possibly TRBD1 (5 bases). The CDR3 covers 15 residues. CDR1 and CDR2 from the germline V gene are MNHNS and SASEGT. V lost 6 bases, J lost 0 bases, and 14 bases lay in between. CDR3 sequence (DNA): TGTGCCAGCAGCGGTAAAGGGGCGGTGAACACTGAAGCTTTCTTT. As protein: CASSGKGAVNTEAFF.

CDR3 residues: CASSSGQGLNQPQHF. The CDR3 coding sequence is TGTGCCAGCAGCTCTGGACAGGGCCTCAATCAGCCCCAGCATTTT. The gene calls are TRBV7-8 and TRBJ1-5; 8 bases are a match to TRBD1. CDR1 SGHVS and CDR2 FQNEAQ come from the germline V gene. With 4 bases clipped from V and 3 bases from J, the junction kept 5 bases outside the gene matches. The CDR3 loop spans 15 amino acids.

This clone has a handful of counts. The rearrangement uses TRBV29-1 and TRBJ2-2; D is undetermined. The V gene lost 3 bases and the J gene lost 0 bases, with 5 bases spanning the gap. Germline CDR1 reads SQVTM; CDR2 reads ANQGSEA. The CDR3 contains 13 residues. CDR3 DNA: TGCAGCGTTGACACAGCGAACACCGGGGAGCTGTTTTTT. Encoded protein: CSVDTANTGELFF.

The chain joins TRBV5-1 to TRBJ2-2; 8 nucleotides line up with TRBD1. CDR3 length: 14 residues. Germline lookup yields CDR1 SGHRS and CDR2 YFSETQ. V was clipped by 7 bases and J by 7 bases; unmatched bases: 9. The CDR3 sequence is CASGGNRGVGELFF. The CDR3 DNA sequence: TGCGCCAGCGGCGGAAACAGGGGGGTCGGGGAGCTGTTTTTT.

The chain employs TRBV7-2 and TRBJ1-2; D not certain. This CDR3 is built from 14 residues. V was shortened by 4 bases and J by 8 bases, with 17 bases between the two germline ends. Germline V lookup: CDR1 SGHTA, CDR2 FQGNSA. The CDR3 spells CASSWAGNSGGYTF. CDR3 nucleotide sequence: TGTGCCAGCAGCTGGGCCGGGAACTCGGGCGGCTACACCTTC.